This T cell receptor beta chain was retrieved from a study of OX40 agonist ivuxolimab in advanced cancers. TCRdb's copy holds only in-frame clones and misses some; the assay was immunoSEQ multiplex PCR. The table includes 53,000 or so clones, roughly 84% detected once. Details on this clone: As yet, its antigen is unknown.

General observations from the study: Expanded clones were, on average, more numerous among CD8+ T cells than CD4+. Expansion of clones was among the lowest in partial responders at 0.1-3.0 mg/kg.

On cycle 4 day 1 and cycle 7 day 1, as well as at baseline, blood was sampled. Sequences were derived from CD4+ or CD8+ T cells sorted from blood, sampled in a trial of the OX40 agonist ivuxolimab. The sequence was obtained from an adult with an advanced solid tumor such as melanoma, head and neck, liver or kidney cancer.

The CDR3: CASTDFNMNTEAFF. The CDR3 nucleotides are TGTGCCAGCACCGACTTTAACATGAACACTGAAGCTTTCTTT. This sequence joins TRBV6-1 and TRBJ1-1; D remains unclear. V lost 7 bases and J 0 bases, leaving 12 bases between the germline ends. From germline, CDR1 is MNHNS and CDR2 SASEGT. The CDR3 is 14 residues long.